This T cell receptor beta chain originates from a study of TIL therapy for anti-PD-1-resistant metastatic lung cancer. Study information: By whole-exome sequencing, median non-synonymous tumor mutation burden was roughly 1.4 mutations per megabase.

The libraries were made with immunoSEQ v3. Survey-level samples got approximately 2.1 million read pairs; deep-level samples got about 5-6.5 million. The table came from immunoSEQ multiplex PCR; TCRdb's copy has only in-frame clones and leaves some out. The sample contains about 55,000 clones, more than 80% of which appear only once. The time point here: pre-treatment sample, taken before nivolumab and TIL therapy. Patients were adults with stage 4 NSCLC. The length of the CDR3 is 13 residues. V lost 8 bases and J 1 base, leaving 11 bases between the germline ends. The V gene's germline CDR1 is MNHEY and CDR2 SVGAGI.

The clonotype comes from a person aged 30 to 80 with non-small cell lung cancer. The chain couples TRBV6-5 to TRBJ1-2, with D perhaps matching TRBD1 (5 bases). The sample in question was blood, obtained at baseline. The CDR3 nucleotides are TGTGCCAGCCTGGCAGGGCTTAACTATGGCTACACCTTC. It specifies CASLAGLNYGYTF.